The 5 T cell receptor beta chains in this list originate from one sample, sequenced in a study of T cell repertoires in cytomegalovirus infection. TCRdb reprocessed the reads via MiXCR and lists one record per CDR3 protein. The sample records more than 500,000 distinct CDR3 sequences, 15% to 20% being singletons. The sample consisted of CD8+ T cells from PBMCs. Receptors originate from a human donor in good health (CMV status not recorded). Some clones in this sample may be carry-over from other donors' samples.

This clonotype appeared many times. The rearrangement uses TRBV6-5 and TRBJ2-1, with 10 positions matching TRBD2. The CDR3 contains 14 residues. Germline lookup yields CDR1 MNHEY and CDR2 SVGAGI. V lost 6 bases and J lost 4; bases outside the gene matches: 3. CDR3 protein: CASRGLAVYNEQFF. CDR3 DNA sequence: TGTGCCAGCAGAGGACTAGCGGTTTACAATGAGCAGTTCTTC.

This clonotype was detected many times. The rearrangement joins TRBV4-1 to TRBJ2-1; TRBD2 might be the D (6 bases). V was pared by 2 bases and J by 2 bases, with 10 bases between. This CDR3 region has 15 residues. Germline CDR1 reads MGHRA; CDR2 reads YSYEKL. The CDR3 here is CASSQTGEPYNEQFF. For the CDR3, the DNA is TGCGCCAGCAGCCAAACGGGAGAGCCCTACAATGAGCAGTTCTTC.

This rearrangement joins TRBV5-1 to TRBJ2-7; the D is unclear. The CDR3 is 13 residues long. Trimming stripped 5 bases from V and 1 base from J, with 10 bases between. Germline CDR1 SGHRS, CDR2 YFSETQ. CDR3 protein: CASSHATSYEQYF. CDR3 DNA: TGCGCCAGCAGTCACGCTACTTCCTACGAGCAGTACTTC.

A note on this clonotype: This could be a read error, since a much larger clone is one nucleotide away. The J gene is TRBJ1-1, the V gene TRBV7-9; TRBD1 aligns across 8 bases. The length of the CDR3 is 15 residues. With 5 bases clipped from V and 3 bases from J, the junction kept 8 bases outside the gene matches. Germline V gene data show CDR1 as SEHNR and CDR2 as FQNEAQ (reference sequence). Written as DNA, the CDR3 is TGTGCCAGCAGCCCTCATCAGGGGGCCGACACTGAAGCTTTCTTT. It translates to CASSPHQGADTEAFF.

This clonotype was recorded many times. The CDR3 DNA reads TGTGCCAGCAGCCCCGGGACAGGGGGTAATGGCTACACCTTC. As protein: CASSPGTGGNGYTF. The chain employs TRBV7-6 and TRBJ1-2; 11 bases map to TRBD1. Germline V gene sequence: CDR1 SGHVS, CDR2 FNYEAQ. V gave up 5 bases and J gave up 6 bases; unmatched junction bases: 5. The CDR3 is 14 amino acids.